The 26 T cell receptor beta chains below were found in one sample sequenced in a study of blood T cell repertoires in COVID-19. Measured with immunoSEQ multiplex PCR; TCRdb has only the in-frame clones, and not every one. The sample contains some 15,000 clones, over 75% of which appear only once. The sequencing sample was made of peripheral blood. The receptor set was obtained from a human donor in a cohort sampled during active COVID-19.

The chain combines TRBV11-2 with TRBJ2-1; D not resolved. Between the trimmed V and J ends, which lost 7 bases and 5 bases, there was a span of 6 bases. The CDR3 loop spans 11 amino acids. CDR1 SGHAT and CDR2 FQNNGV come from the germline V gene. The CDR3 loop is CASTANNEQFF. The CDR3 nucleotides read TGTGCCAGCACCGCGAACAATGAGCAGTTCTTC.

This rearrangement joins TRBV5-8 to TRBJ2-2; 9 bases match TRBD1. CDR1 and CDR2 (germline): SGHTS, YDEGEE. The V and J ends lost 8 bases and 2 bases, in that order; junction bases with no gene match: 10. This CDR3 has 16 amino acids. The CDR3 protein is CARPALQGANTGELFF. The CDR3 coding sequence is TGTGCCAGGCCTGCGTTACAGGGGGCTAACACCGGGGAGCTGTTTTTT.

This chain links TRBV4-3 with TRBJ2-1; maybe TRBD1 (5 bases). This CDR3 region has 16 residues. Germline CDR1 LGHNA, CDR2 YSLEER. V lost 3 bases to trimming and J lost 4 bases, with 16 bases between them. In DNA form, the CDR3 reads TGCGCCAGCAGCCAGTGGCGCGGACAATCGTACAATGAGCAGTTCTTC. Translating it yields CASSQWRGQSYNEQFF.

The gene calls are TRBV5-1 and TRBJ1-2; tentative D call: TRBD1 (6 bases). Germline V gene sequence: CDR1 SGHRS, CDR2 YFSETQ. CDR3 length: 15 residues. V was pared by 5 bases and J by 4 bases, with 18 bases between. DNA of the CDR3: TGCGCCAGCAGTACCGGGACACTCGAGCTCTATGGCTACACCTTC. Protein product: CASSTGTLELYGYTF.

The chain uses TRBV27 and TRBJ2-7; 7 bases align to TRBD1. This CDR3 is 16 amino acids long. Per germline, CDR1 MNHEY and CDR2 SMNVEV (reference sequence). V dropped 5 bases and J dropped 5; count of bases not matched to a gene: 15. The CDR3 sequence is CASSREANRGWDEQYF. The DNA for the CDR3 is TGTGCCAGCAGTCGGGAAGCGAACAGGGGATGGGACGAGCAGTACTTC.

CDR3 sequence: CASSAPGDTQYF. In DNA, the CDR3 is TGTGCCAGCAGCGCGCCAGGAGATACGCAGTATTTT. V usage is TRBV9 and J usage is TRBJ2-3; no reliable D call. Germline CDR1 SGDLS, CDR2 YYNGEE. The CDR3 is made up of 12 amino acids. Deletions cut 3 bases from V and 5 bases from J, with 7 bases between.

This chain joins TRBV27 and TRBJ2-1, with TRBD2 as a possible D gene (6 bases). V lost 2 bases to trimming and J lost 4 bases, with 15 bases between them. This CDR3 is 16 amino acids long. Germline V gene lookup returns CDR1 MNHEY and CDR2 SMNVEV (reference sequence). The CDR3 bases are TGTGCCAGCAGTTTAGGCGGGGAGCGGAGATACAATGAGCAGTTCTTC. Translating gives CASSLGGERRYNEQFF.

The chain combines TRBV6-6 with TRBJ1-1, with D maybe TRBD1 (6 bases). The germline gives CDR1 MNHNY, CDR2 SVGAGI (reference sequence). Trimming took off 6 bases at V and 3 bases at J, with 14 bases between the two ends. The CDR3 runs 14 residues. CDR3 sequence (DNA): TGTGCCAGCAGCAACACAGGGTGGGACACTGAAGCTTTCTTT. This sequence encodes CASSNTGWDTEAFF.

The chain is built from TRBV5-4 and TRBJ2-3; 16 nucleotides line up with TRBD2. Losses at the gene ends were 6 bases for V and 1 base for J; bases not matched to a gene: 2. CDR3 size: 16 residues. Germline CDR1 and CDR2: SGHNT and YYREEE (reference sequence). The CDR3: CASTGTSGGGTDTQYF. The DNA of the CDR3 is TGTGCCAGCACCGGGACTAGCGGGGGGGGCACAGATACGCAGTATTTT.

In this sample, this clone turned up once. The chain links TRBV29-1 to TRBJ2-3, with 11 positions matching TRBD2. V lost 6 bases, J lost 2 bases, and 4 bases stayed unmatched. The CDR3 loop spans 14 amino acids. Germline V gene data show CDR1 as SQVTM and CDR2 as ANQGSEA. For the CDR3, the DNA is TGCAGCGTATCGACTAGCGGGGACACAGATACGCAGTATTTT. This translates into CSVSTSGDTDTQYF.

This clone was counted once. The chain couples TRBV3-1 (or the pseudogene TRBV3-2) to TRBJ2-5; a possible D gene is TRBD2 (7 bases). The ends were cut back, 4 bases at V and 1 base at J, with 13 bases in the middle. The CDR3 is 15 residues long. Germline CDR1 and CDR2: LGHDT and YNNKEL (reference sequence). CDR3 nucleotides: TGTGCCAGCAGCCGAGGGGGGGGAGGCCAAGAGACCCAGTACTTC. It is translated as CASSRGGGGQETQYF.

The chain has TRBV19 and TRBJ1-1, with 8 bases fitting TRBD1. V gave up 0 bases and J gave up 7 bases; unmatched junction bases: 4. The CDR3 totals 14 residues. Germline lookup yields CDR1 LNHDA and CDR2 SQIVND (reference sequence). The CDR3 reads CASSIDRGLGEAFF. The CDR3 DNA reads TGTGCCAGTAGTATAGACAGGGGGCTCGGTGAAGCTTTCTTT.

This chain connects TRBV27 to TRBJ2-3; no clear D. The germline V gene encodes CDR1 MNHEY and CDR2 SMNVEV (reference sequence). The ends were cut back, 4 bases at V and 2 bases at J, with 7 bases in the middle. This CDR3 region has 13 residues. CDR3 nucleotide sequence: TGTGCCAGCAGTTCCCTTAACACAGATACGCAGTATTTT. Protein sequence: CASSSLNTDTQYF.

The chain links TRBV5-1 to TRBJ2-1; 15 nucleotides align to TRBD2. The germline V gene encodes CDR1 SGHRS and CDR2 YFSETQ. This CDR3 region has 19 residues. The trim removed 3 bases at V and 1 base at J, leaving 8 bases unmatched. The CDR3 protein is CASSSGLAGGPGSYNEQFF. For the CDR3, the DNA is TGCGCCAGCAGCTCGGGACTAGCGGGAGGCCCGGGGTCCTACAATGAGCAGTTCTTC. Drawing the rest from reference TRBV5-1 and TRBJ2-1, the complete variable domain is KAGVTQTPRYLIKTRGQQVTLSCSPISGHRSVSWYQQTPGQGLQFLFEYFSETQRNKGNFPGRFSGRQFSNSRSEMNVSTLELGDSALYLCASSSGLAGGPGSYNEQFFGPGTRLTVL.

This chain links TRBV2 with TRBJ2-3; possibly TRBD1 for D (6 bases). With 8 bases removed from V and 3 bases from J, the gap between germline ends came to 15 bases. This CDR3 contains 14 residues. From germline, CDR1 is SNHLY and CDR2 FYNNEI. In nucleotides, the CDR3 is TGTGCCAGCCAGAACAGGGTAGGGACAGATACGCAGTATTTT. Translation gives CASQNRVGTDTQYF. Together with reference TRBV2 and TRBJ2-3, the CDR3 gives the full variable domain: EPEVTQTPSHQVTQMGQEVILRCVPISNHLYFYWYRQILGQKVEFLVSFYNNEISEKSEIFDDQFSVERPDGSNFTLKIRSTKLEDSAMYFCASQNRVGTDTQYFGPGTRLTVL.

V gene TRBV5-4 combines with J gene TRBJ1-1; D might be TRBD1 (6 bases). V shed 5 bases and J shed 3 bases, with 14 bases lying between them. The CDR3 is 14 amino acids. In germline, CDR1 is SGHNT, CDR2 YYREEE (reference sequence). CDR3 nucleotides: TGTGCCAGCAGAGTGGCGGGGGGCCACACTGAAGCTTTCTTT. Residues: CASRVAGGHTEAFF.

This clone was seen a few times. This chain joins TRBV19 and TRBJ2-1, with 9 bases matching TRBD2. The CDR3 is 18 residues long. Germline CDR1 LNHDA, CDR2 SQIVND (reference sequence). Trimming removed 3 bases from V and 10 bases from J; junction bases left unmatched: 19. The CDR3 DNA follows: TGTGCCAGTAGTATTGGCCCCGTTCGACCTAGCGGGGCGGGCGAGCAGTTCTTC. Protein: CASSIGPVRPSGAGEQFF.

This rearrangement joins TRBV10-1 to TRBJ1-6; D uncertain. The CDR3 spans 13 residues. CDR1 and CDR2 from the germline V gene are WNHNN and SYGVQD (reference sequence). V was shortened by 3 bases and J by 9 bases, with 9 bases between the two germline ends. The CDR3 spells CASSEDGVSPLHF. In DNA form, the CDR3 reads TGCGCCAGCAGTGAAGACGGGGTTTCACCCCTCCACTTT.

CDR3 in amino acids: CASSWRQGSYEQYF. The CDR3 DNA sequence: TGTGCCAGCAGCTGGCGCCAGGGCAGCTACGAGCAGTACTTC. This rearrangement joins TRBV7-2 to TRBJ2-7, with D perhaps matching TRBD1 (5 bases). The V end was cut by 4 bases, the J end by 3 bases, with 13 bases between. CDR1 SGHTA and CDR2 FQGNSA come from the germline V gene. CDR3 size: 14 residues. Looking up the rest from reference TRBV7-2 and TRBJ2-7 gives the full variable domain: GAGVSQSPSNKVTEKGKDVELRCDPISGHTALYWYRQSLGQGLEFLIYFQGNSAPDKSGLPSDRFSAERTGGSVSTLTIQRTQQEDSAVYLCASSWRQGSYEQYFGPGTRLTVT.

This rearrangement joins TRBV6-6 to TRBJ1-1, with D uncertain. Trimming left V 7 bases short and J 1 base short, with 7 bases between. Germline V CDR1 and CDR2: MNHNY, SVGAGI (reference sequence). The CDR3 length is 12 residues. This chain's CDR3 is CASTRQNTEAFF. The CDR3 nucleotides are TGTGCCAGCACCAGGCAGAACACTGAAGCTTTCTTT.

CDR3 DNA: TGTGCCAGTAGGCCCGTCACAGGGAATCAGCCCCAGCATTTT. Translation: CASRPVTGNQPQHF. The V gene is TRBV19, the J gene TRBJ1-5; a weak D match, TRBD1 (6 bases). Germline V gives CDR1 LNHDA, CDR2 SQIVND (reference sequence). The CDR3 consists of 14 residues. V was shortened by 6 bases and J by 4 bases, with 13 bases between the two germline ends.

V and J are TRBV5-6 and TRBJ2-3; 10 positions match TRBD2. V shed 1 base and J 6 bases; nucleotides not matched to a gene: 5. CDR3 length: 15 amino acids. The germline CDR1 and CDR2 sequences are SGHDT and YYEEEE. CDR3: CASSLSGGAGDTQYF. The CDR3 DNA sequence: TGTGCCAGCAGCTTGAGCGGGGGGGCCGGGGATACGCAGTATTTT.

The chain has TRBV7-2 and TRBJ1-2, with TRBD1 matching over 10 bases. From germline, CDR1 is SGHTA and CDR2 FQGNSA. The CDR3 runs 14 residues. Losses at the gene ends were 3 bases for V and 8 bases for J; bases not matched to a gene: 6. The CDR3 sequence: CASSLGTGADGYTF. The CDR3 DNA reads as TGTGCCAGCAGCTTGGGGACAGGGGCAGACGGCTACACCTTC.

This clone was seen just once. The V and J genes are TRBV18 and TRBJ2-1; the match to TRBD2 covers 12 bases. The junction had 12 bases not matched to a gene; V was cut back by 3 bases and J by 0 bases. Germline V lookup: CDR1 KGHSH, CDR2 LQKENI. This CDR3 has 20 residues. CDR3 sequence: CASSPNDLGLAGHSYNEQFF. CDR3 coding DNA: TGTGCCAGCTCACCGAATGACCTGGGACTAGCGGGTCACTCCTACAATGAGCAGTTCTTC.

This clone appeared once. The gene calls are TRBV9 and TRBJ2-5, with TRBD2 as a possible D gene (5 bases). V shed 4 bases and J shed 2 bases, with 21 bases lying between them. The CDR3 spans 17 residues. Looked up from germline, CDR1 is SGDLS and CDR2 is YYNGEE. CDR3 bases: TGTGCCAGCAGCCTGGGCCGGACTGACCAACAACAAGAGACCCAGTACTTC. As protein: CASSLGRTDQQQETQYF.

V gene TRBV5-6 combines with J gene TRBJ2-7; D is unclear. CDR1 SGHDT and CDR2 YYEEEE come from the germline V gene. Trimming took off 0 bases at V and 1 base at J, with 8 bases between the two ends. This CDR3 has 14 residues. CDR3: CASSLELGSYEQYF. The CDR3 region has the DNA TGTGCCAGCAGCTTGGAACTCGGGTCCTACGAGCAGTACTTC.